These T cell receptor beta chains were read from a single sample in a study of OX40 agonist ivuxolimab in advanced cancers. This table comes from immunoSEQ multiplex PCR, and its TCRdb copy is limited to in-frame clones, with some not included. The sample includes 95,000 to 120,000 clones, approximately 89% of them seen just once. The material was CD4+ or CD8+ T cells sorted from blood, obtained in a trial of the OX40 agonist ivuxolimab. These receptor sequences come from an adult with an advanced solid tumor such as melanoma, head and neck, liver or kidney cancer. CDR3s include the opening cysteine and the closing phenylalanine or tryptophan. A D gene is named only where the DNA matches it firmly. Clone size is given for some rows only: seen once, a few or many times, or a class if the clone is expanded.

V	D	J	size	length	DNA	CDR3
TRBV4-2	.	TRBJ2-7	.	17	TGTGCCAGCAGCCAAGAAAGGGGCGGTTCTAGCTCCTACGAGCAGTACTTC	CASSQERGGSSSYEQYF
TRBV30	.	TRBJ2-2	few	15	TGTGCCTGGAGACGACTAGGTCGTGACACCGGGGAGCTGTTTTTT	CAWRRLGRDTGELFF
TRBV30	.	TRBJ1-2	.	13	TGTGCCTGGAGTGTCGCTTTTAACTATGGCTACACCTTC	CAWSVAFNYGYTF
TRBV7-9	.	TRBJ2-5	.	13	TGTGCCAGCAGCTTTGAACTGGGCGAGACCCAGTACTTC	CASSFELGETQYF
TRBV2	TRBD2	TRBJ2-1	.	12	TGTGCCAGCAGCGGGGGGGCCCGTGAGCAGTTCTTC	CASSGGAREQFF
TRBV6-5	.	TRBJ2-7	.	16	TGTGCCAGCAGTTGGGGTACAGGGCCGAGCTCCTACGAGCAGTACTTC	CASSWGTGPSSYEQYF
TRBV19	.	TRBJ2-2	.	15	TGTGCCAGTAGGTTGGGGCCTGGGGGCTCCGGGGAGCTGTTTTTT	CASRLGPGGSGELFF
TRBV7-8	.	TRBJ1-4	.	15	TGTGCCAGCAGCCTCTCGGGAGGGAGTAATGAAAAACTGTTTTTT	CASSLSGGSNEKLFF
TRBV5-1	TRBD2	TRBJ2-5	.	14	TGCGCCAGCAGCCCAGGGACTAGCGAGGGGACCCAGTACTTC	CASSPGTSEGTQYF
TRBV6-5	.	TRBJ2-5	.	14	TGTGCCAGCACCCCGGGACGGGGTCGAGAGACCCAGTACTTC	CASTPGRGRETQYF
TRBV6-6	TRBD2	TRBJ2-1	.	15	TGTGCCAGCACTCGGGAGCTAGCGGGAGTCGGTGAGCAGTTCTTC	CASTRELAGVGEQFF
TRBV29-1	.	TRBJ1-1	once	12	TGCAGCGTTGGGGGGCCGAACACTGAAGCTTTCTTT	CSVGGPNTEAFF
TRBV5-1	.	TRBJ2-5	.	12	TGCGCCAGCAGCTTGGCCGGGACTCCTCAGTACTTC	CASSLAGTPQYF
TRBV7-9	.	TRBJ1-2	.	11	TGTGCCAGCAGTGGGGGAAGGGGCTACACCTTC	CASSGGRGYTF
TRBV11-3	.	TRBJ1-2	.	13	TGTGCCAGCAGCTTTTTACAGAACTATGGCTACACCTTC	CASSFLQNYGYTF
TRBV28	.	TRBJ2-3	.	15	TGTGCCAGCAGCCCCCGCCGGGGCGTCGCAGATACGCAGTATTTT	CASSPRRGVADTQYF
TRBV30	TRBD2	TRBJ2-3	.	13	TGTGCCTGGAAGACTAGCGGGGGGTTTACGCAGTATTTT	CAWKTSGGFTQYF
TRBV4-1	TRBD2	TRBJ2-7	.	14	TGCGCCAGCAGCCAAGCGGGGGGGACCTACGAGCAGTACTTC	CASSQAGGTYEQYF
TRBV6-6	TRBD1	TRBJ1-2	.	15	TGTGCCAGCAGTTCCCCCGGACAGGGGGCGAAGGGCTACACCTTC	CASSSPGQGAKGYTF
TRBV6-1	TRBD1	TRBJ1-1	once	16	TGTGCCAGCAGTGAAAAATGGGACAGACGGAACACTGAAGCTTTCTTT	CASSEKWDRRNTEAFF
TRBV10-3	.	TRBJ2-3	.	13	TGTGCCATCAGTGATTCGGGGCCGGATACGCAGTATTTT	CAISDSGPDTQYF
TRBV18	.	TRBJ2-2	.	14	TGTGCCAGCTCACCACCAGGGAACACCGGGGAGCTGTTTTTT	CASSPPGNTGELFF
TRBV30	TRBD1	TRBJ1-5	.	15	TGTGCCTGGAGGAAACGGGACAGGGGCTCCCAGCCCCAGCATTTT	CAWRKRDRGSQPQHF
TRBV5-1	.	TRBJ2-1	.	14	TGCGCCAGCAGCCTCAGATGGGGCGGAAATGAGCAGTTCTTC	CASSLRWGGNEQFF
TRBV18	.	TRBJ2-2	.	17	TGTGCCAGCTCACTAGGTGCCGGACACAGGAGGACCGGGGAGCTGTTTTTT	CASSLGAGHRRTGELFF
TRBV19	.	TRBJ1-5	.	15	TGTGCCAGTAGATGGGCAGCTAGGGGCAATCAGCCCCAGCATTTT	CASRWAARGNQPQHF
TRBV5-1	.	TRBJ1-1	.	14	TGCGCCAGCAGCATGATTGGGGGGGACACTGAAGCTTTCTTT	CASSMIGGDTEAFF
TRBV27	.	TRBJ2-6	.	14	TGTGCCAGCCTCTCTTTCTCTGGGGCCAACGTCCTGACTTTC	CASLSFSGANVLTF
TRBV5-4	.	TRBJ2-5	.	12	TGTGCCAGCAACCTCCCCGGGGAGACCCAGTACTTC	CASNLPGETQYF
TRBV15	.	TRBJ1-4	once	18	TGTGCCACCAGCAGAGATCTGGGGCAGGGAGCAACTAATGAAAAACTGTTTTTT	CATSRDLGQGATNEKLFF
TRBV10-1	TRBD2	TRBJ2-7	.	15	TGCGCCAGCAGTTTGAGCGGGAGGGCCCCTAACGAGCAGTACTTC	CASSLSGRAPNEQYF
TRBV11-1	TRBD1	TRBJ2-3	.	15	TGTGCCAGCAGCCCCCAGGACAGGGGGACAGATACGCAGTATTTT	CASSPQDRGTDTQYF
TRBV27	TRBD1	TRBJ2-3	.	14	TGTGCCAGCAGTTGGACAGGGGGCGCAGATACGCAGTATTTT	CASSWTGGADTQYF
TRBV19	.	TRBJ1-1	.	15	TGTGCCAGTAGAACCCTAGGACAAGAGGAGTTGAGTGCTTTCTTT	CASRTLGQEELSAFF
TRBV18	TRBD1	TRBJ1-2	.	14	TGTGCCAGCTCACCAGGGACAGCTAACTATGGCTACACCTTC	CASSPGTANYGYTF
TRBV7-3	.	TRBJ1-2	.	13	TGTGCCAGCAGTTTGGACCGATTGACGGGCTACACCTTC	CASSLDRLTGYTF
TRBV6-1	TRBD1	TRBJ2-7	.	13	TGTGCCAGCAGGGACAGGGTCTCCAACGAGCAGTACTTC	CASRDRVSNEQYF
TRBV7-2	.	TRBJ1-5	.	15	TGTGCCAGCAGCCCCGGGGTGACTAGCAATCAGCCCCAGCATTTT	CASSPGVTSNQPQHF
TRBV7-9	TRBD2	TRBJ2-7	few	12	TGTGCCAGCACCGGGGAGGGCTACGAGCAGTACTTC	CASTGEGYEQYF
TRBV27	TRBD1	TRBJ1-6	.	17	TGTGCCAGCAGTCCCCGAAGGACAGGGTCGTCTAATTCACCCCTCCACTTT	CASSPRRTGSSNSPLHF
TRBV7-2	TRBD2	TRBJ2-3	.	16	TGTGCCAGCAGCTTGGGACTAGCGGGGGGGGCAGATACGCAGTATTTT	CASSLGLAGGADTQYF
TRBV18	.	TRBJ1-4	once	13	TGTGCCAGCTCCCCCGGACTGAGTGAAAAACTGTTTTTT	CASSPGLSEKLFF
TRBV29-1	.	TRBJ2-7	.	12	TGCAGCGTTGCAGAGGGTATGGACGAGCAGTACTTC	CSVAEGMDEQYF
TRBV6-6	.	TRBJ1-6	.	12	TGTGCCAGCAGTTACGGTAATTCACCCCTCCACTTT	CASSYGNSPLHF
TRBV27	TRBD2	TRBJ2-7	once	17	TGTGCCAGCAGTTTATGGGCTAGCGGGGGATCCTCCTACGAGCAGTACTTC	CASSLWASGGSSYEQYF
TRBV9	.	TRBJ1-2	.	15	TGTGCCAGCAGCGAAACCAGGGAGGGGTCGTATGGCTACACCTTC	CASSETREGSYGYTF
TRBV9	TRBD2	TRBJ2-3	.	13	TGTGCCAGCAGCGTAGGACTAGCTCATACGCAGTATTTT	CASSVGLAHTQYF
TRBV19	TRBD2	TRBJ2-1	.	18	TGTGCCAGTAGTCCCCAATCTAGCGGGGGGGCCGACTACAATGAGCAGTTCTTC	CASSPQSSGGADYNEQFF
TRBV7-2	TRBD2	TRBJ2-2	.	16	TGTGCCAGCAGTCATAGCGGGAGAGGGGGGGGCGGGGAGCTGTTTTTT	CASSHSGRGGGGELFF
TRBV2	.	TRBJ1-1	.	14	TGTGCCAGCAGTGGGACGGGGCGCAGCACTGAAGCTTTCTTT	CASSGTGRSTEAFF
TRBV5-4	.	TRBJ1-6	.	18	TGTGCCAGCAGCCCCCGGGGGGGCCCATTCTCCTATAATTCACCCCTCCACTTT	CASSPRGGPFSYNSPLHF
TRBV9	TRBD2	TRBJ2-2	.	16	TGTGCCAGCAGCTCACATGGACTAGCGAGCACCGGGGAGCTGTTTTTT	CASSSHGLASTGELFF
TRBV2	TRBD1	TRBJ1-4	few	16	TGTGCCAGCAGTGTGACAGGGGGTGCAACTAATGAAAAACTGTTTTTT	CASSVTGGATNEKLFF
TRBV19	.	TRBJ2-2	.	15	TGTGCCAGTTCTCGGACAGCCATCAACACCGGGGAGCTGTTTTTT	CASSRTAINTGELFF
TRBV7-9	.	TRBJ2-5	.	14	TGTGCCAGCAGCACCCGAGGGAACCAAGAGACCCAGTACTTC	CASSTRGNQETQYF
TRBV6-6	.	TRBJ2-2	once	14	TGTGCCAGCAGTTATACCCCCGTTGCCGGGGAGCTGTTTTTT	CASSYTPVAGELFF
TRBV4-1	.	TRBJ2-4	.	17	TGCGCCAGCAGCCAAGGAGGGGGAGAGCTAGCCAAAAACATTCAGTACTTC	CASSQGGGELAKNIQYF
TRBV27	.	TRBJ2-7	.	17	TGTGCCAGCAGTTTCCTGGCAGGGTCCTCCGTCTCCTACGAGCAGTACTTC	CASSFLAGSSVSYEQYF
TRBV27	.	TRBJ2-3	.	15	TGTGCCAGCAGTTTCGGACTACTCCTGACAGATACGCAGTATTTT	CASSFGLLLTDTQYF